The T cell receptor (beta chain) under discussion was sequenced for a study of cytomegalovirus exposure and HLA in healthy donors. PCR employed 60 Vbeta and 13 Jbeta primers. Method: immunoSEQ multiplex PCR; TCRdb's copy keeps in-frame clones and lacks some. The profile shows around 99,000 clones, about four fifths of them singletons. Germline-derived CDR1 and CDR2 are SGDLS and YYNGEE. The V gene lost 5 bases and the J gene lost 1 base, with 9 bases spanning the gap. The CDR3 is made up of 13 amino acids. This receptor was taken from a man aged 30 to 45 in good health and CMV-seropositive. Material for sequencing was PBMCs. The chain links TRBV9 to TRBJ1-1, with D perhaps matching TRBD1 (5 bases). The CDR3 protein is CASSVTENTEAFF. CDR3 coding DNA: TGTGCCAGCAGTGTGACAGAGAACACTGAAGCTTTCTTT. Using reference TRBV9 and TRBJ1-1 for the parts outside the CDR3, the full variable domain is DSGVTQTPKHLITATGQRVTLRCSPRSGDLSVYWYQQSLDQGLQFLIQYYNGEERAKGNILERFSAQQFPDLHSELNLSSLELGDSALYFCASSVTENTEAFFGQGTRLTVV.